The rows below give T cell receptor beta chains drawn from one sample of a study of T cell responses to AZD1222 COVID-19 vaccine. Only in-frame clones appear in the TCRdb table, and some are missing; sequencing was by immunoSEQ multiplex PCR. The repertoire holds 140,000 to 150,000 clones, with 88% as singletons. The starting material was peripheral blood, obtained on day 0 of AZD1222 vaccination. The receptors stem from an adult in good health. The CDR3 runs from the conserved cysteine through the conserved F or W. Fields, in order: J gene, D gene, clone size, V gene, CDR3 protein, CDR3 DNA. A D gene is named only where the DNA matches it firmly. Not all rows give a size; the values are once, few, many and, for expanded clones, a class.

TRBJ1-2 | . | . | TRBV12-2 | CASRFARPGPGNYGYTF | TGTGCAAGTCGCTTCGCCCGACCGGGACCGGGGAACTATGGCTACACCTTC
TRBJ2-1 | . | . | TRBV7-3 | CASNLSGVNEQFF | TGTGCCAGCAACTTATCCGGGGTTAATGAGCAGTTCTTC
TRBJ2-5 | TRBD2 | once | TRBV6-2/TRBV6-3 | CASSYPSSGGALGVIETQYF | TGTGCCAGCAGTTACCCCAGTAGCGGGGGGGCTTTGGGGGTGATAGAGACCCAGTACTTC
TRBJ1-1 | . | . | TRBV19 | CASSARENTEAFF | TGTGCCAGTAGCGCCCGGGAGAACACTGAAGCTTTCTTT
TRBJ1-1 | . | . | TRBV6-2/TRBV6-3 | CASSYSTYATEAFF | TGTGCCAGCAGTTACTCCACCTACGCCACTGAAGCTTTCTTT
TRBJ1-4 | . | . | TRBV5-8 | CASRGYLQLFF | TGTGCCAGCAGGGGATATTTACAACTGTTTTTT
TRBJ2-1 | . | . | TRBV18 | CASSLGGGPYNEQFF | TGTGCCAGCTCACTGGGGGGAGGTCCCTACAATGAGCAGTTCTTC
TRBJ1-5 | . | . | TRBV19 | CASTRQGLSNQPQHF | TGTGCCAGTACCCGTCAGGGGTTAAGCAATCAGCCCCAGCATTTT
TRBJ1-2 | TRBD1 | once | TRBV15 | CATSRGGTDYGYTF | TGTGCCACCAGCAGAGGGGGGACAGACTATGGCTACACCTTC
TRBJ1-4 | . | . | TRBV5-8 | CASSLGQIATNEKLFF | TGTGCCAGCAGCTTGGGTCAGATTGCAACTAATGAAAAACTGTTTTTT
TRBJ1-2 | . | . | TRBV28 | CASSLASAGGGYTF | TGTGCCAGCAGTTTAGCGTCGGCCGGGGGGGGCTACACCTTC
TRBJ1-2 | . | . | TRBV6-5 | CASRQESGVSPHF | TGTGCCAGCAGACAGGAGAGCGGGGTCAGCCCCCACTTC
TRBJ1-3 | . | few | TRBV4-1 | CASSELRAGNTIYF | TGCGCCAGCAGCGAGCTCAGGGCTGGAAACACCATATATTTT
TRBJ2-3 | . | . | TRBV5-1 | CASSLGVEDTQYF | TGCGCCAGCAGCTTGGGGGTCGAAGATACGCAGTATTTT
TRBJ1-1 | TRBD1 | . | TRBV7-9 | CASSPGDRGVTEAFF | TGTGCCAGCAGCCCGGGGGACAGGGGGGTCACTGAAGCTTTCTTT
TRBJ2-2 | TRBD2 | few | TRBV6-4 | CASSMSGLAGTGELFF | TGTGCCAGCTCTATGAGTGGACTAGCGGGAACCGGGGAGCTGTTTTTT
TRBJ2-5 | . | . | TRBV12-3/TRBV12-4 | CATQSGSQETQYF | TGTGCCACACAATCCGGGTCCCAAGAGACCCAGTACTTC
TRBJ1-2 | . | once | TRBV28 | CASSFLQGKGYTF | TGTGCCAGCAGTTTCTTACAGGGAAAGGGCTACACCTTC
TRBJ1-5 | . | . | TRBV7-9 | CASSLVGTTSNQPQHF | TGTGCCAGCAGCTTAGTAGGGACTACTAGCAATCAGCCCCAGCATTTT
TRBJ1-1 | . | once | TRBV12-3/TRBV12-4 | CASSPPRDTEAFF | TGTGCCAGCAGCCCCCCGAGGGACACTGAAGCTTTCTTT
TRBJ1-1 | . | . | TRBV6-5 | CASNSPGAGTEAFF | TGTGCCAGCAACTCACCCGGTGCAGGTACTGAAGCTTTCTTT
TRBJ2-1 | TRBD2 | few | TRBV2 | CASSLLGGGIAPGHEQFF | TGTGCCAGCAGCCTGCTCGGGGGGGGAATCGCTCCTGGGCATGAGCAGTTCTTC
TRBJ1-5 | . | . | TRBV28 | CASRGPLGPQHF | TGTGCCAGCAGGGGCCCCCTGGGACCCCAGCATTTT
TRBJ1-4 | . | . | TRBV28 | CASSRGGLLFF | TGTGCCAGCAGCCGGGGGGGGTTACTGTTTTTT
TRBJ1-1 | . | . | TRBV7-2 | CASSRDRNTEAFF | TGTGCCAGCAGTCGCGACAGAAACACTGAAGCTTTCTTT
TRBJ1-2 | TRBD1 | . | TRBV7-9 | CASSITGDGGYGYTF | TGTGCCAGCAGTATAACAGGGGATGGGGGCTATGGCTACACCTTC
TRBJ2-6 | TRBD1 | few | TRBV28 | CASKRAGGAGANVLTF | TGTGCCAGCAAAAGGGCAGGGGGCGCTGGGGCCAACGTCCTGACTTTC
TRBJ2-7 | TRBD1 | . | TRBV28 | CASARQGNSYEQYF | TGTGCCAGCGCCCGACAGGGGAACTCCTACGAGCAGTACTTC
TRBJ1-4 | TRBD1 | . | TRBV19 | CATRQGNGEKLFF | TGTGCCACTCGACAGGGCAACGGTGAAAAACTGTTTTTT
TRBJ2-3 | TRBD2 | . | TRBV5-1 | CASSLPSGGSTDTQYF | TGCGCCAGCAGCCTCCCTAGCGGGGGGAGCACAGATACGCAGTATTTT
TRBJ1-1 | . | . | TRBV30 | CAWAALGGTEAFF | TGTGCCTGGGCAGCCTTGGGGGGGACTGAAGCTTTCTTT
TRBJ1-1 | . | . | TRBV7-9 | CASSTRGVDTEAFF | TGTGCCAGCAGCACCCGGGGGGTCGACACTGAAGCTTTCTTT
TRBJ1-1 | . | . | TRBV11-2 | CASSSEMSRDVAFF | TGTGCCAGCAGCTCCGAAATGAGCAGGGATGTAGCTTTCTTT
TRBJ2-1 | TRBD2 | . | TRBV7-2 | CASSLDGLAGNNEQFF | TGTGCCAGCAGCTTAGACGGACTAGCGGGAAACAATGAGCAGTTCTTC
TRBJ2-1 | . | . | TRBV7-9 | CASSAGTRYNEQFF | TGTGCCAGCAGCGCCGGGACACGCTACAATGAGCAGTTCTTC
TRBJ1-2 | TRBD1 | . | TRBV9 | CASSPLGGTGNGYTF | TGTGCCAGCAGCCCCCTCGGGGGGACAGGGAATGGCTACACCTTC
TRBJ1-3 | TRBD1 | . | TRBV7-2 | CASNLGTGARSGNTIYF | TGTGCCAGCAACTTAGGGACAGGAGCCCGCTCTGGAAACACCATATATTTT
TRBJ1-1 | . | . | TRBV7-2 | CASSVQPLNTEAFF | TGTGCCAGCAGCGTACAGCCGCTGAACACTGAAGCTTTCTTT
TRBJ2-7 | TRBD1 | . | TRBV14 | CASSQGGDRDSYEQYF | TGTGCCAGCAGCCAAGGGGGGGACAGGGACTCCTACGAGCAGTACTTC
TRBJ2-2 | TRBD1 | . | TRBV19 | CASSIAFSGQGASGELFF | TGTGCCAGTAGTATAGCTTTTTCGGGACAGGGAGCGAGCGGGGAGCTGTTTTTT